This T cell receptor beta chain was identified in a study of cytomegalovirus exposure and HLA in healthy donors. Overall study findings and caveats: According to the study, 180 or so TCR beta chains were cytomegalovirus-associated.

Only in-frame clones appear in the TCRdb table, and some are missing; sequencing was by immunoSEQ multiplex PCR. Among tens of thousands of clones listed, approximately 96% were seen once. J was trimmed by 2 bases and V by 1 base; bases with no gene match: 14. The CDR3 has 19 amino acids. The germline gives CDR1 LGHNA, CDR2 YNFKEQ. As concerns this clone: Its antigen is not known.

The V and J genes are TRBV4-2 and TRBJ2-1; 7 nucleotides line up with TRBD2. The specimen was PBMCs. This TCR was recovered from a woman in her late teens or twenties in good health and CMV-seropositive. This chain's CDR3 is CASSQGVLDSGHPYNEQFF. Written as DNA, the CDR3 is TGTGCCAGCAGCCAAGGCGTGCTGGATAGCGGGCATCCCTACAATGAGCAGTTCTTC.